The 8 T cell receptor beta chains listed next were all sequenced from one sample in a study of T cell responses to AZD1222 COVID-19 vaccine. Only in-frame clones appear in the TCRdb table, and some are missing; sequencing was by immunoSEQ multiplex PCR. The sample yields some 120,000 clones, roughly 87% seen once. The sequencing here drew on peripheral blood, taken on day 0 of AZD1222 vaccination. The receptors stem from an adult in good health.

This chain uses TRBV30 with TRBJ2-1; no reliable D call. The V and J ends lost 1 base and 7 bases respectively, with 5 bases between them. CDR3 length: 11 amino acids. CDR1 is GTSNPN, CDR2 SVGIG, per germline (reference sequence). The CDR3 DNA reads as TGTGCCTGGAGTGAAGGGAATGAGCAGTTCTTC. Encoded protein: CAWSEGNEQFF.

This sequence joins TRBV27 and TRBJ2-7, with 8 bases fitting TRBD1. Looked up from germline, CDR1 is MNHEY and CDR2 is SMNVEV (reference sequence). This CDR3 region has 14 residues. V shed 3 bases and J 3 bases; nucleotides not matched to a gene: 4. The chain's CDR3 is CASSLVDRGYEQYF. In nucleotides, the CDR3 is TGTGCCAGCAGTTTGGTTGACAGGGGCTACGAGCAGTACTTC.

This chain connects TRBV19 to TRBJ1-4; D is uncertain. The V end was cut by 8 bases, the J end by 8 bases, with 12 bases between. Germline CDR1 reads LNHDA; CDR2 reads SQIVND (reference sequence). CDR3 length: 12 amino acids. CDR3 in amino acids: CASCVLGEKLFF. Written as DNA, the CDR3 is TGTGCCAGTTGCGTACTAGGGGAAAAACTGTTTTTT. The variable domain in full, with the rest retrieved from reference TRBV19 and TRBJ1-4, is DGGITQSPKYLFRKEGQNVTLSCEQNLNHDAMYWYRQDPGQGLRLIYYSQIVNDFQKGDIAEGYSVSREKKESFPLTVTSAQKNPTAFYLCASCVLGEKLFFGSGTQLSVL.

The chain is built from TRBV3-1 (or the pseudogene TRBV3-2) and TRBJ1-4; D possibly corresponds to TRBD1 (5 bases). The CDR3 consists of 15 residues. CDR1 is LGHDT, CDR2 YNNKEL, per germline (reference sequence). Trimming left V 1 base short and J 8 bases short, with 14 bases between. CDR3 protein: CASSQGTTPGEKLFF. CDR3 nucleotide sequence: TGTGCCAGCAGCCAAGGGACAACCCCAGGGGAAAAACTGTTTTTT.

This chain connects TRBV6-2 or TRBV6-3 to TRBJ2-7; no firm D call. The CDR3 contains 17 residues. V lost 2 bases to trimming and J lost 5 bases, with 22 bases between them. From germline, CDR1 is MNHEY and CDR2 SVGEGT. Here the CDR3 DNA reads TGTGCCAGCAGTTACGTCAACTATAAAGAATCCTTAGACGAGCAGTACTTC. Its protein product is CASSYVNYKESLDEQYF.

The rearrangement uses TRBV7-9 and TRBJ1-2; perhaps TRBD1 as D (6 bases). The CDR3 runs to 14 residues. Germline lookup yields CDR1 SEHNR and CDR2 FQNEAQ (reference sequence). Trimming pared 3 bases from V and 2 bases from J, leaving 10 bases between. Written as DNA, the CDR3 is TGTGCCAGCAGCTTGGGGGCAGGGAACTATGGCTACACCTTC. Protein product: CASSLGAGNYGYTF.

J is TRBJ1-6 and V is TRBV29-1; D may be TRBD1 (6 bases). Trimming pared 6 bases from V and 15 bases from J, leaving 15 bases between. CDR3 length: 11 amino acids. Germline CDR1 is SQVTM and CDR2 is ANQGSEA. The CDR3 spells CSVEQGLSLHF. The DNA of the CDR3 is TGCAGCGTCGAACAGGGATTAAGCCTCCACTTT.

V is TRBV9 and J is TRBJ2-3; D is perhaps TRBD2 (6 bases). The CDR3 covers 16 residues. Trimming shortened V by 0 bases and J by 0 bases, and 11 bases separated the two germline ends. Germline V gene sequence: CDR1 SGDLS, CDR2 YYNGEE. CDR3 residues: CASSVEAGGSTDTQYF. In nucleotides, the CDR3 is TGTGCCAGCAGCGTAGAGGCCGGGGGTAGCACAGATACGCAGTATTTT. Based on the CDR3 plus reference TRBV9 and TRBJ2-3, the full variable domain is DSGVTQTPKHLITATGQRVTLRCSPRSGDLSVYWYQQSLDQGLQFLIQYYNGEERAKGNILERFSAQQFPDLHSELNLSSLELGDSALYFCASSVEAGGSTDTQYFGPGTRLTVL.